A single sample is the source of the 4 T cell receptor beta chains below, sequenced in a study of T-cell reconstitution after alpha-beta-depleted transplantation in children. Unique molecular identifiers were used in preparing the TCRbeta library. TCRdb used MiXCR to reprocess the PCR reads, holding one entry per CDR3 protein. The sample consists of approximately 510,000 distinct CDR3 sequences, around 18% of them appearing once. The sequencing used PBMCs from the stem cell graft donor, collected from the stem cell graft. These receptor sequences come from a human donor who donated a stem cell graft to a child with acute lymphoblastic leukemia.

This clonotype was seen a few times. The J gene is TRBJ2-7, the V gene TRBV19, with D perhaps TRBD2 (6 bases). The CDR3 contains 14 residues. The V end lost 6 bases, the J end lost 0 bases, and 12 bases lay between the germline ends. The germline CDR1 and CDR2 sequences are LNHDA and SQIVND (reference sequence). CDR3 nucleotides: TGTGCCAGTAGCGGGCTAGCGAGCTCCTACGAGCAGTACTTC. Protein product: CASSGLASSYEQYF.

The chain links TRBV7-8 to TRBJ2-7; 8 bases are a match to TRBD2. The CDR3 loop spans 18 amino acids. The junction had 10 bases not matched to a gene; V was cut back by 0 bases and J by 0 bases. Germline CDR1 SGHVS, CDR2 FQNEAQ. The CDR3 reads CASSLALAGQFSSYEQYF. DNA of the CDR3: TGTGCCAGCAGCTTAGCTCTAGCGGGTCAATTTAGCTCCTACGAGCAGTACTTC.

Only a few counts were recorded for this clonotype. This chain joins TRBV7-8 and TRBJ2-7; D remains ambiguous. The V gene's germline CDR1 is SGHVS and CDR2 FQNEAQ. Trimming pared 5 bases from V and 0 bases from J, leaving 11 bases between. The CDR3 spans 14 residues. The CDR3 here is CASSPTADSYEQYF. The CDR3, as DNA: TGTGCCAGCAGCCCGACGGCCGACTCCTACGAGCAGTACTTC.

This chain joins TRBV7-8 and TRBJ2-2, with TRBD2 identical over 7 bases. This CDR3 is built from 18 residues. Trimming at V came to 4 bases and at J to 0 bases, leaving 11 bases not matched to a gene. CDR1 and CDR2 from the germline V gene are SGHVS and FQNEAQ. CDR3 amino acids: CASSSLKVAGANTGELFF. The CDR3 DNA is TGTGCCAGCAGCTCCCTAAAAGTCGCGGGGGCGAACACCGGGGAGCTGTTTTTT.